The 26 T cell receptor beta chains presented below share a single source sample, sequenced in a study of prognosis after radiotherapy for stage I lung cancer. With two-round multiplex PCR, TCR beta CDR3 sequences were amplified from genomic DNA. Every TRBV and TRBJ gene had its own specific primer in first-round PCR. MiXCR was run by TCRdb on the multiplex PCR reads, yielding one entry per CDR3 protein. Found here are about 13,000 distinct CDR3 sequences, 25% to 35% of them singletons; the top ten hold approximately 11%. Sequencing was performed on PBMCs, taken before or after stereotactic body radiation therapy (not recorded which). These receptors all come from a donor older than 45 with non-small cell lung cancer.

By sample share, this clonotype is medium-sized. The chain combines TRBV15 with TRBJ2-3; 7 nucleotides align to TRBD1. V trimming: 0 bases; J trimming: 1 base; junction bases outside the gene matches: 4. The CDR3 length is 16 residues. Germline V lookup: CDR1 LNHNV, CDR2 YYDKDF (reference sequence). CDR3 bases: TGTGCCACCAGCAGAGATAGGGGGCACGGCACAGATACGCAGTATTTT. It translates to CATSRDRGHGTDTQYF.

This clonotype appeared many times. J is TRBJ1-5 and V is TRBV20-1, with D unclear. The V end lost 2 bases, the J end lost 0 bases, and 8 bases lay between the germline ends. In germline, CDR1 is DFQATT, CDR2 SNEGSKA (reference sequence). The CDR3 consists of 14 residues. DNA for the CDR3: TGCAGTGCTAGAAAGGGTCCTAGCAATCAGCCCCAGCATTTT. Its translation is CSARKGPSNQPQHF.

This clonotype is medium-sized in the sample. CDR3 sequence reads: CSVEDDTIYF. As DNA, the CDR3 is TGCAGCGTTGAAGATGACACCATATATTTT. The chain links TRBV29-1 to TRBJ1-3; D is uncertain. The CDR3 consists of 10 residues. Germline CDR1 and CDR2: SQVTM and ANQGSEA. V was pared by 0 bases and J by 8 bases, with 2 bases between. Full variable domain (outside the CDR3, taken from reference TRBV29-1 and TRBJ1-3): SAVISQKPSRDICQRGTSLTIQCQVDSQVTMMFWYRQQPGQSLTLIATANQGSEATYESGFVIDKFPISRPNLTFSTLTVSNMSPEDSSIYLCSVEDDTIYFGEGSWLTVV.

Of note for this clonotype: A far larger clone is one base from this, pointing to a likely read error. The genes are TRBV3-1 and TRBJ2-7; D is undetermined. The CDR3 runs to 11 residues. Germline CDR1 and CDR2: LGHDT and YNNKEL (reference sequence). The ends were cut back, 4 bases at V and 7 bases at J, with 8 bases in the middle. The CDR3 sequence is CASSLLGEQYF. The CDR3 coding sequence is TGTGCCAGCAGCCTACTTGGGGAGCAGTACTTC.

There are many counts of this clonotype. The J gene is TRBJ2-7, the V gene TRBV3-1; 10 bases map to TRBD2. CDR1 LGHDT and CDR2 YNNKEL come from the germline V gene (reference sequence). CDR3 length: 13 residues. V dropped 5 bases and J dropped 7; count of bases not matched to a gene: 5. CDR3 bases: TGTGCCAGCAGCTGGCTAGCGGGAGAGGAGCAGTACTTC. It specifies CASSWLAGEEQYF.

Within the sample, this clonotype is medium-sized. V usage is TRBV5-1 and J usage is TRBJ1-2; D remains ambiguous. Germline-derived CDR1 and CDR2 are SGHRS and YFSETQ. Between the trimmed V and J ends, which lost 4 bases and 2 bases, there was a span of 6 bases. The CDR3 sequence is 12 residues long. CDR3 protein: CASSLDNYGYTF. CDR3 DNA: TGCGCCAGCAGCCTCGACAACTATGGCTACACCTTC.

This clonotype counts as medium-sized (0.01 to 0.1%). The V call is TRBV12-3 or TRBV12-4, the J call TRBJ2-1; D is uncertain. The CDR3 has 12 amino acids. Trimming removed 5 bases from V and 9 bases from J, with 11 bases in between. CDR3 DNA sequence: TGTGCCAGCAGTCCCACTGGCTTTGAGCAGTTCTTC. It is translated as CASSPTGFEQFF.

The V and J genes are TRBV9 and TRBJ2-7; no clear D gene. The length of the CDR3 is 13 residues. From germline, CDR1 is SGDLS and CDR2 YYNGEE. Trimming stripped 4 bases from V and 7 bases from J, with 15 bases between. CDR3: CASSFSWCWEQYF. CDR3 sequence (DNA): TGTGCCAGCAGCTTCAGTTGGTGTTGGGAGCAGTACTTC.

For this clonotype: This likely reflects a read error, since a far larger clone is one base away. The chain is built from TRBV28 and TRBJ2-5; 8 bases line up with TRBD2. The DNA matches TRBJ2-1 better at its end, which makes the J call doubtful. Germline CDR1 is MDHEN and CDR2 is SYDVKM. CDR3 length: 15 amino acids. The chain's CDR3 is CASSFTVGRGNEQFF. CDR3 nucleotide sequence: TGTGCCAGCAGTTTTACAGTCGGGAGGGGCAATGAGCAGTTCTTC.

On this clonotype: The junction shows a germline mismatch at one end, possibly a read error. The chain combines TRBV6-2 or TRBV6-3 with TRBJ2-5; 10 bases match TRBD1. The CDR3 is 14 amino acids. Germline V gene sequence: CDR1 MNHEY, CDR2 SVGEGT. The CDR3 DNA reads as TGTGCCAGCAGAGCGGACAGGGGGATCGATACCCAGCACTTC. It translates to CASRADRGIDTQHF.

This clonotype was seen many times. The chain recombines TRBV18 with TRBJ2-1; D is perhaps TRBD1 or TRBD2 (5 bases each). This CDR3 is 15 amino acids long. Germline V gene lookup returns CDR1 KGHSH and CDR2 LQKENI. Trimming removed 6 bases at V and 5 bases at J, with 17 bases between. The CDR3 reads CASSPRLLGDNEQFF. The CDR3 DNA follows: TGTGCCAGCTCCCCCAGGTTGCTGGGGGACAATGAGCAGTTCTTC.

This clonotype occurred many times. The chain is built from TRBV5-4 and TRBJ1-1; unclear D gene. Trimming took 2 bases from V and 11 from J, leaving 22 bases between them. Looked up from germline, CDR1 is SGHNT and CDR2 is YYREEE (reference sequence). The CDR3 is 15 residues long. CDR3 bases: TGTGCCAGCAGCTTACGATCTCGGGAATCCGATACGGCTTTCTTT. Translation: CASSLRSRESDTAFF.

At least ten counts were recorded for this clonotype. The chain employs TRBV18 and TRBJ1-1, with D uncertain. There are 15 residues in the CDR3. Germline lookup yields CDR1 KGHSH and CDR2 LQKENI. V lost 3 bases and J lost 0, with 11 bases in between. CDR3 sequence reads: CASSPTANLNTEAFF. The DNA for the CDR3 is TGTGCCAGCTCACCTACAGCGAATCTGAACACTGAAGCTTTCTTT.

Points on this clonotype: Just one base apart from a much larger clone, this may be a read error. The chain has TRBV20-1 and TRBJ1-1; 9 nucleotides agree with TRBD1. The CDR3 sequence is 14 residues long. Trimming took 8 bases from V and 3 from J; bases not matched to a gene: 10. Germline CDR1 reads DFQATT; CDR2 reads SNEGSKA (reference sequence). The CDR3 DNA reads as TGCAGTACCGGGACCGGGACAGGGTACACTGAAGCTTTCTTT. This sequence encodes CSTGTGTGYTEAFF.

This clonotype was seen ten or more times. The CDR3 loop is CASRTAGQYMNTEAFF. CDR3 DNA sequence: TGTGCCAGCAGGACAGCGGGACAATACATGAACACTGAAGCTTTCTTT. This chain links TRBV6-1 with TRBJ1-1; D perhaps matches TRBD1 (6 bases). Germline V gene sequence: CDR1 MNHNS, CDR2 SASEGT. Trimming removed 6 bases at V and 0 bases at J, with 17 bases between. The CDR3 extends over 16 amino acids.

This clonotype has at least ten counts. The chain links TRBV4-1 to TRBJ2-1, with D tentatively TRBD1 or TRBD2 (8 bases each). Germline V gene sequence: CDR1 MGHRA, CDR2 YSYEKL. CDR3 size: 18 residues. V was pared by 1 base and J by 5 bases, with 21 bases between. In nucleotides, the CDR3 is TGCGCCAGCAGCCAAGCCCGGGGCAGGGGGCGGGGGGACAATGAGCAGTTCTTC. It specifies CASSQARGRGRGDNEQFF.

Many counts were recorded for this clonotype. The chain is built from TRBV6-1 and TRBJ1-5; 7 bases align to TRBD1. The length of the CDR3 is 13 residues. CDR1 and CDR2 from the germline V gene are MNHNS and SASEGT. Unmatched junction bases numbered 4, after V lost 6 bases and J lost 5 bases. In DNA, the CDR3 is TGTGCCAGCAGGGACAGGCCGGATCAGCCCCAGCATTTT. It is translated as CASRDRPDQPQHF.

In this sample, this clonotype turned up many times. The rearrangement joins TRBV24-1 to TRBJ2-2; TRBD2 matches 10 bases. Germline CDR1 is KGHDR and CDR2 is SFDVKD. With 4 bases clipped from V and 2 bases from J, the junction kept 6 bases outside the gene matches. The CDR3 loop spans 17 amino acids. DNA for the CDR3: TGTGCCACCAGTGAGTGGGGACTAGCGATTAACACCGGGGAGCTGTTTTTT. Encoded protein: CATSEWGLAINTGELFF.

As for this clonotype: At one end the junction does not follow the germline gene, possibly because of a read error. This rearrangement joins TRBV27 to TRBJ1-1; D is possibly TRBD1 (6 bases). The CDR3 has 17 residues. Germline V CDR1 and CDR2: MNHEY, SMNVEV (reference sequence). CDR3 coding DNA: TGTGCCAGCAGTGGGGGCAGGGGCGTGGTTCTGAACACTGAATCTTTCTTT. Its translation: CASSGGRGVVLNTESFF.

This clonotype appeared many times. This sequence joins TRBV28 and TRBJ2-7; 9 nucleotides match TRBD2. Germline lookup yields CDR1 MDHEN and CDR2 SYDVKM. CDR3 size: 17 residues. J lost 3 bases, V lost 3 bases, and 12 bases had no gene match. The CDR3 spells CASSFRLAGPNFYEQYF. In nucleotides, the CDR3 is TGTGCCAGCAGTTTCAGGCTAGCGGGACCTAACTTCTACGAGCAGTACTTC.

At least ten counts were recorded for this clonotype. V gene TRBV2 combines with J gene TRBJ1-4; possible D gene TRBD1, 6 bases. V dropped 6 bases and J dropped 2 bases, with 13 bases sitting between them. The CDR3 covers 15 residues. Germline CDR1 and CDR2: SNHLY and FYNNEI. The CDR3 DNA reads as TGTGCCAGCAGGAAACAGGGAAGTACTAATGAAAAACTGTTTTTT. This translates into CASRKQGSTNEKLFF.

This clonotype is labeled medium-sized (0.01 to 0.1%). This sequence joins TRBV28 and TRBJ1-2; D is unclear. The CDR3 is 17 amino acids. From germline, CDR1 is MDHEN and CDR2 SYDVKM. Trimming stripped 6 bases from V and 2 bases from J, with 22 bases between. Here the CDR3 reads CASSKQRWEGANYGYTF. CDR3 in DNA: TGTGCCAGCAGCAAACAACGGTGGGAGGGTGCAAACTATGGCTACACCTTC.

Points on this clonotype: A far larger clone differs by one base, so this is likely a read error. The J gene is TRBJ2-7, the V gene TRBV6-8; 11 positions match TRBD2. Germline V lookup: CDR1 MNHGY, CDR2 SAAAGT. CDR3 length: 16 amino acids. After removal of 5 bases from V and 7 bases from J, the junction contained 13 bases not matched to a gene. The CDR3 is CASSPTWTSGPREQYF. The CDR3 nucleotides are TGTGCCAGCAGTCCCACCTGGACTAGCGGGCCGCGGGAGCAGTACTTC.

Comment on this clonotype: A much larger clonotype is one base distant, so this may be a read error. This chain connects TRBV6-1 to TRBJ2-2, with D possibly being TRBD2 (6 bases). Germline values: CDR1 MNHNS, CDR2 SASEGT. This CDR3 region has 15 residues. The CDR3 bases are TGTGCCAGCAGCCCCGGGACCCAGTTCACCGGGGGGCTGTTTTTT. This gives the protein CASSPGTQFTGGLFF.

To note about this clonotype: A far larger clone is off by one base, so a read error is likely. The CDR3 reads CASSNTEGTEAFF. The CDR3 DNA sequence: TGTGCCAGCAGTAATACTGAAGGGACTGAAGCTTTCTTT. The chain links TRBV6-2 or TRBV6-3 to TRBJ1-1; D uncertain. The CDR3 is 13 amino acids. V was cut by 5 bases and J by 5 bases, with 12 bases left in between. CDR1 and CDR2 from the germline V gene are MNHEY and SVGEGT.

About this clonotype itself: The CDR3 does not end in the conserved phenylalanine or tryptophan, so this is likely a read error. The limits of the CDR3 on the DNA are not certain, so only TCRdb's listed CDR3 is given. This chain connects TRBV28 to TRBJ2-7; the D call of TRBD1 is as the table states it, not checked on the DNA. Germline V lookup: CDR1 MDHEN, CDR2 SYDVKM. The length of the CDR3 is 14 amino acids, counting both ends. CDR3 protein: CASRPSDGNYEKYL.